This T cell receptor beta chain was captured by sequencing in a study of blood T cell repertoires in COVID-19. Study in general: COVID-19 samples from acute and convalescent phases originated in the United States, Italy and Spain. T cells, B-cell-depleted T cells, or PBMCs supplied cDNA or gDNA.

Methods used by the authors: Scientists estimated how many nucleated cells there were by amplifying reference gene primers. Assay: immunoSEQ multiplex PCR; the TCRdb copy retains only in-frame clones and omits some. D and trimming come from the DNA, and the V and J calls and clone size come from that table. The sample lists about 100,000 clones; more than 75% were seen once. The length of the CDR3 is 14 residues. CDR1 MNHEY and CDR2 SVGAGI come from the germline V gene. V lost 6 bases to trimming and J lost 2 bases; unmatched junction nucleotides: 5. The specimen was peripheral blood. The clonotype comes from a human donor in a cohort sampled during active COVID-19. The genes are TRBV6-5 and TRBJ1-2; 8 bases are a match to TRBD1. This CDR3 is CASRDRGLNYGYTF. DNA of the CDR3: TGTGCCAGCAGAGACAGGGGTCTGAACTATGGCTACACCTTC.